This TCR beta chain emerged from a study of blood T cell repertoires in COVID-19 (dated by TCRdb to between 2020 and 2021). Some background on the complete study: Samples covering the acute and convalescent phases of COVID-19 were provided by collaborators in the United States, Italy and Spain. Nearly every sample came with metadata listing a de-identified subject ID, COVID-19 status, age in years and sex. The repertoires were made available in a free public database intended to serve as a resource for research on the immune response to SARS-CoV-2. Where available, HLA class I and class II types were taken from metadata supplied by the sample provider and were not determined by assay-based typing. The material from the prospective study consisted of cDNA or gDNA derived from T cells, B-cell-depleted T cells, or PBMCs. Subjects who had been exposed to COVID-19, were actively infected with it, or had recovered from it provided the deeply sampled blood TCRbeta repertoires that made up the dataset. Samples were obtained from the ongoing ImmuneRACE study (first 160 participants) and from 1,254 subjects provided by 6 global collaborators. General conclusions and limits of the study: Clinical and demographic metadata were provided uncurated, with the amount varying by source and participant.

The collaborating institutions used their own protocols to collect whole blood in K2EDTA tubes. For TCRbeta analysis, collaborator samples were shipped as frozen whole blood, as isolated PBMCs, or as DNA extracted from either sample type. As to this clone: No antigen is known for it. No base qualities exist here, and no much larger clone lies one base off it.

The immunoSEQ Assay, a bias-controlled multiplex PCR, was used to amplify TCRbeta CDR3 regions from genomic DNA. The original methods were these. Nucleated cell counts per sample were estimated from amplification of reference gene primers within the assay. To quantify the absolute abundance of each unique TCRbeta CDR3 rearrangement, sequence reads were collapsed and filtered. For each sample, productive Simpson clonality was calculated as the square root of Simpson's diversity index over productive rearrangements. TCRdb provides this immuneACCESS table in a form limited to in-frame rearrangements. Some clones are lacking; in checked studies, under half of them reflect an unresolved V gene, and why the rest are absent is not known. V and J calls and clone size are given by that table; D and trimming were obtained from the DNA. Present in this sample are tens of thousands of clones, around 91% of which were seen just once. The ten largest clones capture 2.5% to 4% of the sample.

Input material: peripheral blood. This TCR derives from a human donor in a cohort sampled during active COVID-19.

CDR3 sequence: CASSPGASGGTPPHEQFF. The bases read TGTGCCAGCTCACCAGGGGCGTCGGGAGGGACCCCACCTCATGAGCAGTTCTTC. Recombination linked TRBV18 to TRBJ2-1; the junction holds 8 bases that match TRBD2. The CDR3, from cysteine to phenylalanine, totals 18 residues. Only the CDR3 portion is preserved as DNA: 54 bases, with reading frame beginning at the first base. The germline V end is reduced by 2 bases and the J end by 8 bases; junction bases left unmatched: 17. CDR1 and CDR2 are drawn from the germline V gene: KGHSH, LQKENI.